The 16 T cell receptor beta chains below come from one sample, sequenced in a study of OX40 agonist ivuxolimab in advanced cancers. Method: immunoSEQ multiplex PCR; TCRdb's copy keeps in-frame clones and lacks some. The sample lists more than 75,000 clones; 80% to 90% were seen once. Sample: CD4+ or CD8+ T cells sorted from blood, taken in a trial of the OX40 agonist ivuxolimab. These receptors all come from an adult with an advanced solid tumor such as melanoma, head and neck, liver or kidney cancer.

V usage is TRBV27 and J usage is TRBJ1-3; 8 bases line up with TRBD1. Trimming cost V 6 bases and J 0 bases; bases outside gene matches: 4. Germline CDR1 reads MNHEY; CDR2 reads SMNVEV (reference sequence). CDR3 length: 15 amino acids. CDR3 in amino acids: CASRTGENSGNTIYF. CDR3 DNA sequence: TGTGCCAGCAGGACAGGGGAAAACTCTGGAAACACCATATATTTT.

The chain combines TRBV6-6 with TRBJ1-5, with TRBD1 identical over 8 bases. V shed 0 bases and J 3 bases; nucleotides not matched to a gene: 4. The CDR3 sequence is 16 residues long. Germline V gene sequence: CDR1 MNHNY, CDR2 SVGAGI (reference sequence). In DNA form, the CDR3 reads TGTGCCAGCAGTTACTCGAAGGACAGGGACAATCAGCCCCAGCATTTT. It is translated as CASSYSKDRDNQPQHF.

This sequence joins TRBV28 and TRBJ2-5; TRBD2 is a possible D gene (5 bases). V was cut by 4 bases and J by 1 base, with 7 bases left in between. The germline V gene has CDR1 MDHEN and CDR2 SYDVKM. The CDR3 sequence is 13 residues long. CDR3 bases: TGTGCCAGCAGTTACGGGGTCCAAGAGACCCAGTACTTC. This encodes CASSYGVQETQYF.

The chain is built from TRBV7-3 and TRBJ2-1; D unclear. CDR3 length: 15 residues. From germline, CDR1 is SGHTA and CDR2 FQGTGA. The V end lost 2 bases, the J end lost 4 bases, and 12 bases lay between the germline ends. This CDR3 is CASSLQAMGYNEQFF. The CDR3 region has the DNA TGTGCCAGCAGCTTACAGGCGATGGGTTACAATGAGCAGTTCTTC.

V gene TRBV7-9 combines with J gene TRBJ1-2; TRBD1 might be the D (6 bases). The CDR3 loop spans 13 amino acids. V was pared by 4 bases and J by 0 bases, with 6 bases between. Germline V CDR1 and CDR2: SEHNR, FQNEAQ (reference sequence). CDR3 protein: CASSWTANYGYTF. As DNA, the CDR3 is TGTGCCAGCAGCTGGACAGCTAACTATGGCTACACCTTC.

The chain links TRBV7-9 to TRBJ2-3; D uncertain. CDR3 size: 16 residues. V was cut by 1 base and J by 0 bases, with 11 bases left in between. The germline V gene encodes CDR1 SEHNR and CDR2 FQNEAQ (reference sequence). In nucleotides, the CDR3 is TGTGCCAGCAGCTTAGGGAATATCGCCAGCACAGATACGCAGTATTTT. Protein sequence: CASSLGNIASTDTQYF.

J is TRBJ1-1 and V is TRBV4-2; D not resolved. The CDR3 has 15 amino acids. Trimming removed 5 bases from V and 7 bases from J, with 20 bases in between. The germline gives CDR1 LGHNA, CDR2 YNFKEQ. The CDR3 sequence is CASSFRNDGRREAFF. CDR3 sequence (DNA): TGTGCCAGCAGCTTCAGGAACGACGGCAGGCGTGAAGCTTTCTTT.

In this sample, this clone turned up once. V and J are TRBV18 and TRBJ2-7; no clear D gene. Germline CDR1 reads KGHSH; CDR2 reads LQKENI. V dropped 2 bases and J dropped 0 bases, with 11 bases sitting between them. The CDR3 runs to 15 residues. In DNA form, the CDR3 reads TGTGCCAGCTCACCAAACCAGGAGAGCTCCTACGAGCAGTACTTC. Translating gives CASSPNQESSYEQYF.

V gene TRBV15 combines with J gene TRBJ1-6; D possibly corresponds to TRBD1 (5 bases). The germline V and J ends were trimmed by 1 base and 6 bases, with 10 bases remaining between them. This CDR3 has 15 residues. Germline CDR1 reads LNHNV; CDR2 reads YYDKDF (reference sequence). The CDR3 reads CATSRGQTINSPLHF. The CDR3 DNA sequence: TGTGCCACCAGCAGAGGACAGACAATTAATTCACCCCTCCACTTT.

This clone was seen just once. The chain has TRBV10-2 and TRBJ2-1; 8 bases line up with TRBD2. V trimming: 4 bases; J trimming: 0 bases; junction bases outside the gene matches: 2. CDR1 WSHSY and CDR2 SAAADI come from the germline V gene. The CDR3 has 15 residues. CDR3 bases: TGCGCCAGCAGTGGGGCGGGGGGCTCCTACAATGAGCAGTTCTTC. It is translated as CASSGAGGSYNEQFF.

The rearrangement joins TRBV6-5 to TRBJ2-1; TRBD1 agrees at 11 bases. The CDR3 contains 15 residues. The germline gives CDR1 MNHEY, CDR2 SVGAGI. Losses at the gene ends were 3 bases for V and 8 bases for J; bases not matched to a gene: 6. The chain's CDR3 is CASSYNPGQGDEQFF. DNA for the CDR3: TGTGCCAGCAGTTATAACCCGGGACAGGGGGATGAGCAGTTCTTC.

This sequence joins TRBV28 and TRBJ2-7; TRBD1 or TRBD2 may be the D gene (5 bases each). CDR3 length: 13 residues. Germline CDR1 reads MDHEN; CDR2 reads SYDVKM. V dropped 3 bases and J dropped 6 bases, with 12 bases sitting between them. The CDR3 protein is CASSLGRRGEQYV. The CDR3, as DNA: TGTGCCAGCAGTTTGGGGCGCCGGGGCGAGCAGTACGTC.

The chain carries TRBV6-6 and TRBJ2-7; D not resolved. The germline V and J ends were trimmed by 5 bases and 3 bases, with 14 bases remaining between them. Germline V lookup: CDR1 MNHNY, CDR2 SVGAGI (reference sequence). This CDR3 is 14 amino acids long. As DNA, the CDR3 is TGTGCCAGCAGTATTATGGGCGCCTACTACGAGCAGTACTTC. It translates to CASSIMGAYYEQYF.

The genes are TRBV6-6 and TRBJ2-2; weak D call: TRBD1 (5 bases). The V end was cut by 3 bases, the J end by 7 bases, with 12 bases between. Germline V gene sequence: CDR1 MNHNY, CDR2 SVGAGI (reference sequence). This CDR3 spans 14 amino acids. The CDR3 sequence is CASSYFQGIGELFF. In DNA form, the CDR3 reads TGTGCCAGCAGTTATTTCCAGGGCATCGGGGAGCTGTTTTTT.

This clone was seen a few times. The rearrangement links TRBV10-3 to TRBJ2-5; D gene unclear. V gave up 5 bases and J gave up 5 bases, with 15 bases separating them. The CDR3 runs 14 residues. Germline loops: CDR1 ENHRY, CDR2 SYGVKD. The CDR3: CAISPGPVKETQYF. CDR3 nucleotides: TGTGCCATCAGTCCGGGTCCCGTCAAGGAGACCCAGTACTTC.

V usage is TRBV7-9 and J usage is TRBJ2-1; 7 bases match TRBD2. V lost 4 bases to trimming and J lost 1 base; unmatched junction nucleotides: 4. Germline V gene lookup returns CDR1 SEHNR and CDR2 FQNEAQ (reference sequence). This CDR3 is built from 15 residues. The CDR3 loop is CASSSRGTSYNEQFF. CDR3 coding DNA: TGTGCCAGCAGCTCGCGGGGGACTTCCTACAATGAGCAGTTCTTC.